Below are 13 T cell receptor beta chains sequenced from a single sample in a study of T cells after yellow fever vaccination. From the 5' RACE reads, TCRdb called clonotypes with MiXCR, one entry per CDR3 protein. The table has about 340,000 distinct CDR3 sequences, more than 8.5% seen once. The sequencing used PBMCs, collected on the day of the first yellow fever vaccination. The receptors come from a man younger than 30 who received the YFV17D yellow fever vaccine.

This clonotype was observed a handful of times. The chain combines TRBV6-5 with TRBJ1-2; 8 bases agree with TRBD1. In germline, CDR1 is MNHEY, CDR2 SVGAGI. The J segment lost 7 bases and the V segment lost 6 bases, leaving 10 bases of the junction unmatched. CDR3 length: 14 amino acids. CDR3 sequence reads: CASSRTGWSGGYTF. The CDR3 DNA reads TGTGCCAGCAGCAGGACAGGGTGGAGTGGTGGCTACACCTTC.

This clonotype has at least ten counts. This chain uses TRBV7-2 with TRBJ2-2; D is unclear. Germline CDR1 SGHTA, CDR2 FQGNSA. This CDR3 spans 11 amino acids. V was trimmed by 3 bases and J by 7 bases, leaving 3 bases between them. The CDR3 region has the DNA TGTGCCAGCAGCTTCTTCGGGGAGCTGTTTTTT. Translation gives CASSFFGELFF.

CDR3 nucleotide sequence: TGTGCCAGCAGCGCCCCCGGGGCAGTCCATACGCAGTATTTT. Amino acids: CASSAPGAVHTQYF. The chain links TRBV7-3 to TRBJ2-3; D is possibly TRBD1 or TRBD2 (5 bases each). The V end lost 5 bases, the J end lost 7 bases, and 16 bases lay between the germline ends. The CDR3 is 14 residues long. Germline V gene lookup returns CDR1 SGHTA and CDR2 FQGTGA.

This clonotype appeared a few times. This chain uses TRBV24-1 with TRBJ1-2, with unresolved D. The CDR3 covers 14 residues. Germline CDR1 KGHDR, CDR2 SFDVKD. V lost 3 bases and J 2 bases, leaving 9 bases between the germline ends. Here the CDR3 DNA reads TGTGCCACCAGTGATCGGACGGGAAACTATGGCTACACCTTC. This gives the protein CATSDRTGNYGYTF.

This clonotype was seen a few times. V usage is TRBV5-1 and J usage is TRBJ2-2, with unresolved D. Trimming took off 0 bases at V and 7 bases at J, with 16 bases between the two ends. This CDR3 has 16 residues. Germline V gene sequence: CDR1 SGHRS, CDR2 YFSETQ. The CDR3 region is CASSLGPPPSYGELFF. In DNA form, the CDR3 reads TGCGCCAGCAGCTTGGGACCACCACCGTCGTACGGGGAGCTGTTTTTT. Combining the CDR3 with reference TRBV5-1 and TRBJ2-2 gives the whole variable domain KAGVTQTPRYLIKTRGQQVTLSCSPISGHRSVSWYQQTPGQGLQFLFEYFSETQRNKGNFPGRFSGRQFSNSRSEMNVSTLELGDSALYLCASSLGPPPSYGELFFGEGSRLTVL.

The CDR3 DNA sequence: TGCAGTGCTAGAGATTACAGGGAGAACACTGAAGCTTTCTTT. It yields the protein CSARDYRENTEAFF. The chain combines TRBV20-1 with TRBJ1-1, with D tentatively TRBD1 (6 bases). From germline, CDR1 is DFQATT and CDR2 SNEGSKA (reference sequence). V lost 0 bases, J lost 1 base, and 9 bases lay in between. The length of the CDR3 is 14 residues.

This clonotype showed up just a few times. J is TRBJ2-7 and V is TRBV5-6, with 7 bases aligning to TRBD1. The CDR3 totals 14 residues. J gave up 3 bases and V 4 bases, and 7 bases lay outside the gene matches. Germline V gene lookup returns CDR1 SGHDT and CDR2 YYEEEE. CDR3 sequence: CASSPPGQVYEQYF. CDR3 in DNA: TGTGCCAGCAGCCCGCCCGGACAGGTCTACGAGCAGTACTTC. Based on the CDR3 plus reference TRBV5-6 and TRBJ2-7, the full variable domain is DAGVTQSPTHLIKTRGQQVTLRCSPKSGHDTVSWYQQALGQGPQFIFQYYEEEERQRGNFPDRFSGHQFPNYSSELNVNALLLGDSALYLCASSPPGQVYEQYFGPGTRLTVT.

The rearrangement links TRBV5-1 to TRBJ1-2; maybe TRBD1 (5 bases). Trimming took 2 bases from V and 0 from J, leaving 20 bases between them. The CDR3 runs to 18 residues. Germline CDR1 SGHRS, CDR2 YFSETQ. Written as DNA, the CDR3 is TGCGCCAGCAGCTTCGGGACGTTAGGCCTCCGGGCTAACTATGGCTACACCTTC. Translating it yields CASSFGTLGLRANYGYTF.

The gene calls are TRBV7-9 and TRBJ2-1, with 10 bases identical to TRBD2. This CDR3 has 15 residues. After removal of 5 bases from V and 2 bases from J, the junction contained 3 bases not matched to a gene. Germline V gives CDR1 SEHNR, CDR2 FQNEAQ (reference sequence). The CDR3 loop reads CASSSGGATYNEQFF. CDR3 nucleotides: TGTGCCAGCAGCAGCGGGGGGGCCACCTACAATGAGCAGTTCTTC. Using reference TRBV7-9 and TRBJ2-1 for the parts outside the CDR3, the full variable domain is DTGVSQNPRHKITKRGQNVTFRCDPISEHNRLYWYRQTLGQGPEFLTYFQNEAQLEKSRLLSDRFSAERPKGSFSTLEIQRTEQGDSAMYLCASSSGGATYNEQFFGPGTRLTVL.

This clonotype appeared many times. The chain uses TRBV12-3 or TRBV12-4 and TRBJ2-3; 8 bases align to TRBD1. This CDR3 comprises 15 residues. V was clipped by 6 bases and J by 4 bases; unmatched bases: 9. The CDR3 DNA reads as TGTGCCAGCAGGCCCGGGACAGGAGGCGCAGATACGCAGTATTTT. It encodes CASRPGTGGADTQYF.

The chain combines TRBV7-6 with TRBJ2-2; no reliable D call. The CDR3 length is 14 residues. In germline, CDR1 is SGHVS, CDR2 FNYEAQ. V was trimmed by 0 bases and J by 6 bases, leaving 8 bases between them. The CDR3 nucleotides read TGTGCCAGCAGCTTAGCGTGGGTGTCCGGGGAGCTGTTTTTT. Amino acid sequence: CASSLAWVSGELFF.

This chain joins TRBV3-1 and TRBJ1-1; 7 bases align to TRBD1. Germline CDR1 and CDR2: LGHDT and YNNKEL (reference sequence). Trimming cost V 0 bases and J 1 base; bases outside gene matches: 5. The CDR3 loop spans 16 amino acids. The DNA for the CDR3 is TGTGCCAGCAGCCAAGATGGGACAGACCGGAACACTGAAGCTTTCTTT. Translated, it gives CASSQDGTDRNTEAFF.

This clonotype has ten or more counts. The chain carries TRBV5-6 and TRBJ2-3; D remains ambiguous. The germline V gene has CDR1 SGHDT and CDR2 YYEEEE. Trimming left V 7 bases short and J 0 bases short, with 9 bases between. The CDR3 has 13 residues. The CDR3 coding sequence is TGTGCCAGCGGCCAACTGAGCACAGATACGCAGTATTTT. Protein: CASGQLSTDTQYF.